The present TCR beta chain was sequenced within a study of blood T cell repertoires in COVID-19 (dated by TCRdb to between 2020 and 2021). Some background on the complete study: Collaborator samples came from the United States, Italy and Spain and covered acute and convalescent phases of COVID-19. The material from the prospective study consisted of cDNA or gDNA derived from T cells, B-cell-depleted T cells, or PBMCs. Where available, HLA class I and class II types were obtained from metadata supplied by the sample provider rather than from assay-based typing. The repertoires were released in a freely available public database meant as a resource for research on the immune response to SARS-CoV-2. Deeply sampled blood TCRbeta repertoires from subjects exposed to, actively infected with, or recovered from COVID-19 were included in the dataset. The samples were drawn from the first 160 participants of the ongoing ImmuneRACE study and from over a thousand subjects provided by 6 global collaborators. A de-identified subject ID, COVID-19 status, age in years and sex were almost always included in the sample metadata. Findings and caveats that apply to the study as a whole: The amount of clinical and demographic metadata varied by source and participant and was provided uncurated.

TCRbeta CDR3 regions were amplified from genomic DNA using the immunoSEQ Assay, a bias-controlled multiplex PCR. In the authors' own workflow: The number of nucleated cells in each sample was estimated by amplification of reference gene primers within the assay. To quantify the absolute abundance of each unique TCRbeta CDR3 rearrangement, sequence reads were collapsed and filtered. For each sample, productive Simpson clonality was calculated as the square root of Simpson's diversity index over productive rearrangements. TCRdb holds this immuneACCESS table with in-frame rearrangements only. Some clones are missing; in checked studies, unresolved V genes explain under half, and the rest has no known cause. The DNA was the basis for D and trimming; V, J and clone size are from that table. The table for this sample lists 150,000 to 200,000 clones; around 87% of them were counted only once. The top ten constitute 2% to 3% of the sample.

Each collaborating institution followed its own protocols to collect whole blood in K2EDTA tubes. For TCRbeta analysis, collaborators shipped samples as frozen whole blood, isolated PBMCs, or DNA extracted from either of those sample types. The germline V gene yields MDHEN for CDR1 and SYDVKM for CDR2. There are 10 amino acids in the CDR3, from cysteine to phenylalanine inclusive. The read is trimmed to its CDR3 DNA, 30 bases read in frame from base 1. Trimming takes 6 bases from V and 4 bases from J, and the germline ends sit 4 bases apart. As to this clone: Its cognate antigen has yet to be identified. Base qualities were left out, and no much larger clone turns up one base away.

The sequence derives from a man aged 40-49 years with active or convalescent COVID-19. The sequence links TRBV28 to TRBJ2-7, with the D gene call left open. The specimen sequenced was peripheral blood. The CDR3: CASSTYEQYF. The nucleotide sequence reads TGTGCCAGCAGCACTTACGAGCAGTACTTC.